The rows below give T cell receptor beta chains drawn from one sample of a study of blood T cells in healthy people across ages. Each CDR3 protein gets one entry after TCRdb re-called the 5' RACE reads with MiXCR. The repertoire holds about 500,000 distinct CDR3 sequences, with under 30% as singletons. A further study also used this sample, focusing on T cells of mothers and their children.

Material: blood. These receptors originate from a boy between 10 and 17 years old in good health. The CDR3 runs from the conserved cysteine through the conserved F or W. A D gene is named only where the DNA matches it firmly. Where a row states a size, it is once, few, many or the class of an expanded clone; other rows omit it.

J | D | size | V | DNA | CDR3
TRBJ1-4 | TRBD1 | few | TRBV7-9 | TGTGCCAGCAGCTTGGACAGGGGCTCCGTTGGTGAAAAACTGTTTTTT | CASSLDRGSVGEKLFF
TRBJ2-5 | - | few | TRBV28 | TGTGCCAGCAAAACAGGGACGGGTGAGCAGTACTTC | CASKTGTGEQYF
TRBJ1-4 | - | - | TRBV25-1 | TGTGCCAGCAGTGAAGGGGATTTAGGTGAAAAACTGTTTTTT | CASSEGDLGEKLFF
TRBJ2-3 | TRBD2 | - | TRBV6-2/TRBV6-3 | TGTGCCAGCAGTTACGGCGGGAGCGCCACAGATACGCAGTATTTT | CASSYGGSATDTQYF
TRBJ1-1 | - | - | TRBV7-9 | TGTGCCAGCAGCTTCATCGGCAGGGGAGGAACTGAAGCTTTCTTT | CASSFIGRGGTEAFF
TRBJ2-5 | - | - | TRBV4-3 | TGCGCCAGCAGCCAAGATCTAGACCTCCAAGAGACCCAGTACTTC | CASSQDLDLQETQYF
TRBJ2-1 | TRBD2 | few | TRBV7-3 | TGTGCCAGCACCCTAGCGGGGTTGAGCTCCTACAATGAGCAGTTCTTC | CASTLAGLSSYNEQFF
TRBJ2-4 | TRBD2 | - | TRBV7-2 | TGTGCCAGCAGCTTATCTTACGCGGGGGGGCAGTACATTCAGTACTTC | CASSLSYAGGQYIQYF
TRBJ2-7 | TRBD2 | - | TRBV28 | TGTGCCAGCACCTCTGGGGGGGAAGGTTCTGACGAGCAGTACTTC | CASTSGGEGSDEQYF
TRBJ2-1 | TRBD2 | - | TRBV7-9 | TGTGCCATCGAGCGGGATTGGTACAATGAGCAGTTCTTC | CAIERDWYNEQFF
TRBJ2-7 | TRBD2 | - | TRBV3-1 | TGTGCCAGCAGCCAACTGGGGCGGGGGGCCTCCTACGAGCAGTACTTC | CASSQLGRGASYEQYF
TRBJ2-7 | TRBD1 | - | TRBV25-1 | TGTGCCAGCAGCAGACAGGGGGCGGGAGCCTCCTACGAGCAGTACTTC | CASSRQGAGASYEQYF
TRBJ1-6 | TRBD1 | - | TRBV27 | TGTGCCAGCAGCCTGACAGGGGCACCCCTCCACTTT | CASSLTGAPLHF
TRBJ2-5 | TRBD1 | many | TRBV29-1 | TGCAGCGTTCTTCTGCGAGGGGACAGGGAAGAGACCCAGTACTTC | CSVLLRGDREETQYF
TRBJ2-4 | TRBD1 | few | TRBV20-1 | TGCAGTGCTAACACAGGGGGGTATGGCAAAAACATTCAGTACTTC | CSANTGGYGKNIQYF
TRBJ2-5 | TRBD1 | many | TRBV5-1 | TGCGCCAGCAGATCCGCCGGGACAGAAGAGACCCAGTACTTC | CASRSAGTEETQYF
TRBJ1-2 | - | - | TRBV30 | TGTGCCTTTGGGGGGGTGCAGGCCTATGGCTACACCTTC | CAFGGVQAYGYTF
TRBJ1-4 | - | - | TRBV20-1 | TGCAGTGCGCCTAGCGTTGCAACTAATGAAAAACTGTTTTTT | CSAPSVATNEKLFF
TRBJ1-2 | - | few | TRBV9 | TGTGCCAGCAGCGTAGTGGCTCCTCACCTCAACGGCTATGGCTACACCTTC | CASSVVAPHLNGYGYTF
TRBJ2-4 | TRBD1 | - | TRBV4-3 | TGCGCCAGCAGCCAAGATTCACAGGGGGTTTTCAACATTCACTACTTC | CASSQDSQGVFNIHYF
TRBJ2-5 | TRBD2 | few | TRBV5-6 | TGTGCCAGCAGCCGGGGGGGGCGGGACAAGTACCAAGAGACCCAGTACTTC | CASSRGGRDKYQETQYF
TRBJ2-5 | - | - | TRBV12-3/TRBV12-4 | TGTGCCAGCAGTTTAGTTGCCAGTGCCTGTTTCTTC | CASSLVASACFF
TRBJ2-7 | - | - | TRBV29-1 | TGCAGCGTTGGAGCGGGTTCCTACGAGCAGTACTTC | CSVGAGSYEQYF
TRBJ2-1 | - | few | TRBV5-1 | TGCGCCAGCAGCTCCCTGGGACTCTTACCCGACAATGAGCAGTTCTTC | CASSSLGLLPDNEQFF
TRBJ2-5 | - | few | TRBV20-1 | TGCAGTGCTGAAAGGACGCAAGAGACCCAGTACTTC | CSAERTQETQYF
TRBJ2-2 | TRBD1 | few | TRBV29-1 | TGCAGCGTTCCTTGGACAGGGGGCTCGAACATCGGGGAGCTGTTTTTT | CSVPWTGGSNIGELFF
TRBJ2-7 | - | many | TRBV20-1 | TGCAGTGCTAGAGAACGGCGGGGAACTTACGAGCAGTACTTC | CSARERRGTYEQYF
TRBJ2-7 | - | - | TRBV7-9 | TGTGCCAGCAGCCCGGTCTCCGAGCAGTACTTC | CASSPVSEQYF
TRBJ1-1 | - | few | TRBV29-1 | TGCAGCGTTGAATTAAGGGCTGGGAACACTGAAGCTTTCTTT | CSVELRAGNTEAFF
TRBJ2-2 | - | few | TRBV29-1 | TGCAGCGTGACCGGGACCTCGAACACCGGGGAGCTGTTTTTT | CSVTGTSNTGELFF
TRBJ2-7 | TRBD1 | few | TRBV20-1 | TGCAGTGCTAACGGACAGGGATACGAGCAGTACTTC | CSANGQGYEQYF
TRBJ2-2 | - | - | TRBV6-2/TRBV6-3 | TGTGCCAGCAGTTACTATATTCCCATCACCGGGGAGCTGTTTTTT | CASSYYIPITGELFF
TRBJ1-1 | - | - | TRBV9 | TGTGCCAGCAGCGAGTGGCCACGGATTCGGAACACTGAAGCTTTCTTT | CASSEWPRIRNTEAFF
TRBJ2-5 | TRBD1 | few | TRBV7-8 | TGTGCCAGCAGACCCGGAAGGACAGGGGAGGAGACCCAGTACTTC | CASRPGRTGEETQYF
TRBJ2-1 | TRBD1 | few | TRBV5-1 | TGCGCCAGCAGCTGGAAACGGGACAGGAACTACAATGAGCAGTTCTTC | CASSWKRDRNYNEQFF
TRBJ1-2 | - | - | TRBV3-1 | TGTGCCAGCAGCCAAGAGGCCTTGTCGGGCTACACCTTC | CASSQEALSGYTF
TRBJ2-3 | - | many | TRBV20-1 | TGCAGCGCGAGCGGTAGCACAGATACGCAGTATTTT | CSASGSTDTQYF
TRBJ2-5 | - | - | TRBV7-8 | TGTGCCAGCAGCTTAGATGGGGGGCTTCAGGAGACCCAGTACTTC | CASSLDGGLQETQYF
TRBJ2-3 | - | - | TRBV29-1 | TGCAGCGTTGAAGAGTCCGGGGCCCCTAGCACAGATACGCAGTATTTT | CSVEESGAPSTDTQYF
TRBJ2-3 | TRBD2 | few | TRBV5-1 | TGCGCCAGCAGCTTAGCCCTAGCGGGAGTTCCAGATACGCAGTATTTT | CASSLALAGVPDTQYF
TRBJ2-2 | - | - | TRBV11-1 | TGTGCCAGCAGCTGGGGCTGGGGGAACACCGGGGAGCTGTTTTTT | CASSWGWGNTGELFF